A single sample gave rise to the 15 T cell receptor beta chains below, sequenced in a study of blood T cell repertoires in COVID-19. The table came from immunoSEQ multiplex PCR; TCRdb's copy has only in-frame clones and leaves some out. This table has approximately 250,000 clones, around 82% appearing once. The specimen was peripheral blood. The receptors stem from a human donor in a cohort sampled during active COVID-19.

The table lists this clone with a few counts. CDR3 nucleotides: TGTGCCAGCACCCCTTTCGGCGGGGGGGCGGACGAGCAGTACTTC. Translated, it gives CASTPFGGGADEQYF. J is TRBJ2-7 and V is TRBV5-5; 9 positions agree with TRBD2. The J segment lost 5 bases and the V segment lost 6 bases, leaving 12 bases of the junction unmatched. CDR1 and CDR2 (germline): SGHKS, YYEKEE (reference sequence). The CDR3 totals 15 residues.

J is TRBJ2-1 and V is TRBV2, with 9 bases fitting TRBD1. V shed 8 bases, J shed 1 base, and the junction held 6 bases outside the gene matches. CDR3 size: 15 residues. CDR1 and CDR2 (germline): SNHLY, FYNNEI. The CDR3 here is CASGDRVGSYNEQFF. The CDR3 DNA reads TGTGCCAGCGGGGACAGGGTTGGGTCCTACAATGAGCAGTTCTTC.

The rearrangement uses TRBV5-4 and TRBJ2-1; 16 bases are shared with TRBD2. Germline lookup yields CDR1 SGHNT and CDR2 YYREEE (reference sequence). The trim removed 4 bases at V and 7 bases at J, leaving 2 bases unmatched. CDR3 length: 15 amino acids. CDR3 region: CASSLGLAGGNEQFF. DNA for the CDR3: TGTGCCAGCAGCCTGGGACTAGCGGGGGGGAATGAGCAGTTCTTC.

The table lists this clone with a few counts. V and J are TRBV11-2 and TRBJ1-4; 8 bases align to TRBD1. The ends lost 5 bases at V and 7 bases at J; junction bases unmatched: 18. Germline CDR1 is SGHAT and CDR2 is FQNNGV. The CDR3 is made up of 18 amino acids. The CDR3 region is CASSLRTGRVRSGEKLFF. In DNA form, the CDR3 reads TGTGCCAGCAGCCTACGGACAGGGAGAGTAAGATCGGGTGAAAAACTGTTTTTT.

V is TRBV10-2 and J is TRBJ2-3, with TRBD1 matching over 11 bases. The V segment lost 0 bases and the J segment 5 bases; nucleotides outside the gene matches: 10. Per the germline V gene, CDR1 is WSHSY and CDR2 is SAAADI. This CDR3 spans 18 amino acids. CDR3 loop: CASSESRFGTGGRDTQYF. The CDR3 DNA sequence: TGCGCCAGCAGTGAGTCTAGGTTCGGGACAGGGGGTAGAGATACGCAGTATTTT.

The DNA for the CDR3 is TGTGCCAGCAGCTTAGACCGACTAACTAGCACAGATACGCAGTATTTT. Amino acid sequence: CASSLDRLTSTDTQYF. V gene TRBV11-2 combines with J gene TRBJ2-3; D may be TRBD2 (5 bases). Per the germline V gene, CDR1 is SGHAT and CDR2 is FQNNGV. Trimming left V 0 bases short and J 0 bases short, with 10 bases between. The CDR3 runs to 16 residues.

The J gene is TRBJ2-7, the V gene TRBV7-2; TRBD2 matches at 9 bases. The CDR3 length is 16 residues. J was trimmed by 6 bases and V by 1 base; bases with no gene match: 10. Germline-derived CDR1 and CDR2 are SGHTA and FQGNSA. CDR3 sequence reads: CASSLVGAGGWGEQYF. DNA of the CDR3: TGTGCCAGCAGCTTAGTCGGAGCGGGGGGCTGGGGCGAGCAGTACTTC.

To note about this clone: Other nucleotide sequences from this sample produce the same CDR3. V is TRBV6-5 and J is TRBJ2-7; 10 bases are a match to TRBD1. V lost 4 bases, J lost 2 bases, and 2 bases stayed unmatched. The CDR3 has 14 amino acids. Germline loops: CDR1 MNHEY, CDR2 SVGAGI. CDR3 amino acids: CASSSGQGAYEQYF. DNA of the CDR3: TGTGCCAGCAGTTCAGGACAGGGGGCCTACGAGCAGTACTTC.

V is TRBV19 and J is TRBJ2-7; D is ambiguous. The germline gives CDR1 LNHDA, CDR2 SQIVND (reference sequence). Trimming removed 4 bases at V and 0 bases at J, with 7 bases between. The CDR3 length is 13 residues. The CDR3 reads CASSTRNSYEQYF. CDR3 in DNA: TGTGCCAGTAGTACCAGAAACTCCTACGAGCAGTACTTC.

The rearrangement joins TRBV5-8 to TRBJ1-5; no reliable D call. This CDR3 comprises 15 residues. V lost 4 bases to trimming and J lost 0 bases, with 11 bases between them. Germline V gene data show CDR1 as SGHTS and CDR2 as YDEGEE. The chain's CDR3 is CASSRVLNSNQPQHF. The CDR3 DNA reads TGTGCCAGCAGCCGCGTACTGAATAGCAATCAGCCCCAGCATTTT.

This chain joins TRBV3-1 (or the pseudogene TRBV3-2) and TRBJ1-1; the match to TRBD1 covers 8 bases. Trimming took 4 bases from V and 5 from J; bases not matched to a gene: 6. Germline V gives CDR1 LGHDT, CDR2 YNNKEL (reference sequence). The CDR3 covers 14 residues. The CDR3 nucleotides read TGTGCCAGCAGCCTTCAGGGGGCTCGGACTGAAGCTTTCTTT. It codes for CASSLQGARTEAFF.

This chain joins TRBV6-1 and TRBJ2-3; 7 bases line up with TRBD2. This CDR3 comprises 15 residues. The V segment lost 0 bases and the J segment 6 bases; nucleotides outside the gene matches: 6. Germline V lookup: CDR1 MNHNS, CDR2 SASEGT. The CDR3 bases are TGTGCCAGCAGTGAAGCGGTGATGGGGGGGGATACGCAGTATTTT. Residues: CASSEAVMGGDTQYF.

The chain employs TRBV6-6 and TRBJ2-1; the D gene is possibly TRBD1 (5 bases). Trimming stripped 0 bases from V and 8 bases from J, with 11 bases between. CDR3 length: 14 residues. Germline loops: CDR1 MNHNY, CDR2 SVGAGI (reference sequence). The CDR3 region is CASSYSRQGHEQFF. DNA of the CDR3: TGTGCCAGCAGTTACTCCCGGCAGGGCCATGAGCAGTTCTTC.

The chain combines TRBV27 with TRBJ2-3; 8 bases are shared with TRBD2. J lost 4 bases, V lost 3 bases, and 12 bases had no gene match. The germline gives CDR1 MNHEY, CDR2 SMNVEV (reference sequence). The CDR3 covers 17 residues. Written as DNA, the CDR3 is TGTGCCAGCAGTTTGACTAGCGCCGGTTGGGGGGCAGATACGCAGTATTTT. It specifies CASSLTSAGWGADTQYF.

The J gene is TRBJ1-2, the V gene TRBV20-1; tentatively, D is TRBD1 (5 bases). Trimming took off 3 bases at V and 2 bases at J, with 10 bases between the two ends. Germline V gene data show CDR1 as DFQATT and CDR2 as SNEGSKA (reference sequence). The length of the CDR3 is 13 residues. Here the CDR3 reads CSASSGRNYGYTF. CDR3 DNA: TGCAGTGCTAGTTCAGGGCGGAACTATGGCTACACCTTC.